The next 17 T cell receptor beta chains were all read from a single sample in a study of T cells in tumors after PD-1 blockade. Time point indicated: second of two post-therapy site-matched biopsies 2 to 3 months apart. Repertoires were generated with immunoSEQ multiplex PCR, while TCRdb's copy carries only in-frame clones and drops some. The repertoire holds 7,900 or so clones, with approximately 62% as singletons. Material: tumor tissue, obtained after anti-PD-1 treatment. Receptors were obtained from a human donor with basal cell carcinoma.

By share, this clone counts as large. The chain links TRBV13 to TRBJ1-1; D ambiguous. Trimming removed 2 bases from V and 1 base from J, with 14 bases in between. The CDR3 length is 16 residues. Looked up from germline, CDR1 is PRHDT and CDR2 is FYEKMQ (reference sequence). Here the CDR3 reads CASSLRSSRQNTEAFF. Written as DNA, the CDR3 is TGTGCCAGCAGCTTAAGAAGCTCCCGGCAGAACACTGAAGCTTTCTTT.

In DNA form, the CDR3 reads TGTGCCAGCTCCCCCGTGAGAGGGCTAGCAGATACGCAGTATTTT. As protein: CASSPVRGLADTQYF. This chain uses TRBV18 with TRBJ2-3; possible D gene TRBD2, 5 bases. V gave up 6 bases and J gave up 4 bases, with 17 bases separating them. Germline CDR1 is KGHSH and CDR2 is LQKENI. The CDR3 totals 15 residues.

This clone has more than one count but fewer than ten. The J gene is TRBJ2-6, the V gene TRBV7-9; a possible D gene is TRBD1 (5 bases). CDR1 is SEHNR, CDR2 FQNEAQ, per germline (reference sequence). V was cut by 5 bases and J by 4 bases, with 12 bases left in between. The CDR3 runs to 15 residues. The CDR3 DNA reads as TGTGCCAGCAGCCTACAGGTTGTAGGGGCCAACGTCCTGACTTTC. It specifies CASSLQVVGANVLTF.

The chain links TRBV6-5 to TRBJ1-1; no firm D call. Trimming stripped 6 bases from V and 0 bases from J, with 8 bases between. The CDR3 sequence is 13 residues long. The germline gives CDR1 MNHEY, CDR2 SVGAGI. The CDR3 spells CASSQGLNTEAFF. The CDR3 DNA reads TGTGCCAGCAGCCAAGGGTTGAACACTGAAGCTTTCTTT.

This chain uses TRBV27 with TRBJ2-1; no clear D. The CDR3 has 13 amino acids. Germline CDR1 reads MNHEY; CDR2 reads SMNVEV (reference sequence). The V and J ends lost 2 bases and 9 bases respectively, with 11 bases between them. The CDR3 DNA follows: TGTGCCAGCAGTTTAGGGTACGGGTTTGAGCAGTTCTTC. Its protein product is CASSLGYGFEQFF.

This clone was detected a few times. The V gene is TRBV19, the J gene TRBJ2-7; TRBD1 matches at 7 bases. This CDR3 spans 13 amino acids. Trimming removed 1 base from V and 4 bases from J; junction bases left unmatched: 1. Germline V gives CDR1 LNHDA, CDR2 SQIVND (reference sequence). The CDR3: CASSIGQGYEQYF. CDR3 DNA sequence: TGTGCCAGTAGTATAGGACAGGGATACGAGCAGTACTTC.

This clone was detected a few times. The genes are TRBV18 and TRBJ2-7, with D possibly being TRBD1 (6 bases). Germline V CDR1 and CDR2: KGHSH, LQKENI. This CDR3 has 13 amino acids. V dropped 3 bases and J dropped 3 bases, with 9 bases sitting between them. The CDR3 nucleotides are TGTGCCAGCTCACCGGGACACCTCTACGAGCAGTACTTC. Translated: CASSPGHLYEQYF.

The chain couples TRBV6-5 to TRBJ2-6; 7 bases agree with TRBD1. V dropped 2 bases and J dropped 2; count of bases not matched to a gene: 3. CDR1 is MNHEY, CDR2 SVGAGI, per germline. This CDR3 spans 16 amino acids. The CDR3 loop reads CASSYEGAAGANVLTF. CDR3 sequence (DNA): TGTGCCAGCAGTTACGAGGGGGCCGCTGGGGCCAACGTCCTGACTTTC.

There are a few counts of this clone. This chain links TRBV7-2 with TRBJ2-1; TRBD1 matches at 8 bases. The CDR3 covers 18 residues. Germline assignment: CDR1 SGHTA and CDR2 FQGNSA. V trimming: 0 bases; J trimming: 4 bases; junction bases outside the gene matches: 11. CDR3 residues: CASSLAGRPGGPYNEQFF. The CDR3 nucleotides read TGTGCCAGCAGCTTAGCCGGTAGGCCAGGGGGCCCATACAATGAGCAGTTCTTC.

In its sample, this clone was seen a few times. The sample has other DNA sequences that encode this CDR3 too. The rearrangement links TRBV5-1 to TRBJ2-4; TRBD1 matches 7 bases. With V trimmed by 3 bases and J by 0 bases, 6 bases remained unmatched. This CDR3 contains 16 residues. Germline lookup yields CDR1 SGHRS and CDR2 YFSETQ. CDR3 in amino acids: CASSWGQTLAKNIQYF. The CDR3 DNA reads as TGCGCCAGCAGCTGGGGACAGACTTTAGCCAAAAACATTCAGTACTTC.

The rearrangement links TRBV5-6 to TRBJ1-6; D perhaps matches TRBD1 (5 bases). The CDR3 sequence is 15 residues long. The V gene lost 0 bases and the J gene lost 10 bases, with 14 bases spanning the gap. Per the germline V gene, CDR1 is SGHDT and CDR2 is YYEEEE. The CDR3 DNA reads TGTGCCAGCAGCTTGGGGGGCGGCCAGAGATCACCCCTCCACTTT. Translating it yields CASSLGGGQRSPLHF.

This rearrangement joins TRBV14 to TRBJ1-1, with a possible D match to TRBD1 (5 bases). This CDR3 has 15 residues. V was trimmed by 0 bases and J by 2 bases, leaving 10 bases between them. Germline loops: CDR1 SGHDN, CDR2 FVKESK. CDR3 protein: CASSQDQGLNTEAFF. The CDR3 nucleotides read TGTGCCAGCAGCCAAGATCAGGGATTAAACACTGAAGCTTTCTTT.

In this sample, this clone turned up a few times. This chain uses TRBV28 with TRBJ1-2; D unresolved. Germline values: CDR1 MDHEN, CDR2 SYDVKM. V was cut by 5 bases and J by 6 bases, with 16 bases left in between. The CDR3 runs to 14 residues. The CDR3 DNA is TGTGCCAGCAGTACCCTCTTACGCCCCGATGGCTACACCTTC. Translating gives CASSTLLRPDGYTF.

The rearrangement joins TRBV7-8 to TRBJ1-2, with unresolved D. CDR3 length: 14 amino acids. V dropped 2 bases and J dropped 0 bases, with 7 bases sitting between them. Germline-derived CDR1 and CDR2 are SGHVS and FQNEAQ. CDR3 sequence reads: CASSLRVPNYGYTF. The DNA of the CDR3 is TGTGCCAGCAGCTTACGTGTTCCTAACTATGGCTACACCTTC.

This sequence joins TRBV18 and TRBJ1-1, with 7 bases that match TRBD1. The germline V gene has CDR1 KGHSH and CDR2 LQKENI. The CDR3 runs to 15 residues. V lost 3 bases to trimming and J lost 3 bases; unmatched junction nucleotides: 7. The CDR3 nucleotides read TGTGCCAGCTCACCCGCGACAGGGAAGGACACTGAAGCTTTCTTT. Translation gives CASSPATGKDTEAFF.

The sample holds a few counts of this clone. The chain is built from TRBV5-6 and TRBJ2-2, with 8 bases that match TRBD1. This CDR3 contains 14 residues. With V trimmed by 2 bases and J by 5 bases, 2 bases remained unmatched. Germline V gene lookup returns CDR1 SGHDT and CDR2 YYEEEE. This CDR3 reads CASSFDRGTGELFF. In DNA, the CDR3 is TGTGCCAGCAGCTTCGACAGGGGAACCGGGGAGCTGTTTTTT. The full variable domain, in which reference TRBV5-6 and TRBJ2-2 provide the parts outside the CDR3, is DAGVTQSPTHLIKTRGQQVTLRCSPKSGHDTVSWYQQALGQGPQFIFQYYEEEERQRGNFPDRFSGHQFPNYSSELNVNALLLGDSALYLCASSFDRGTGELFFGEGSRLTVL.

The chain is built from TRBV7-9 and TRBJ1-1, with TRBD1 identical over 12 bases. V lost 5 bases, J lost 10 bases, and 5 bases stayed unmatched. The germline V gene encodes CDR1 SEHNR and CDR2 FQNEAQ (reference sequence). The CDR3 is 13 residues long. The CDR3 bases are TGTGCCAGCAGCCTGGGGACAGGGGGCCCAGCTTTCTTT. Translating gives CASSLGTGGPAFF.